This T cell receptor (beta chain) was observed in a study of beta chain features in type 1 diabetes. Naive, central memory, regulatory and stem cell-like memory cells within the CD4+ compartment were sorted using CD45RO/CCR7/CD25/CD127/CD95/CD27. What was sequenced were expressed TCRB transcripts, since all of the isolated RNA had been reverse transcribed. Generated by immunoSEQ multiplex PCR, the TCRdb table keeps only in-frame clones and is missing some. The sample consists of a few hundred thousand clones, around 19% of them appearing once. On this clone: The antigen is not known.

Germline loops: CDR1 SGHDT, CDR2 YYEEEE. The CDR3 is 14 residues long. V gave up 0 bases and J gave up 6 bases, with 13 bases separating them. Study findings and constraints: Whether TCRB rearrangement is influenced by HLA type went unresolved here. Across patients, naive, central memory and Treg TCRB repertoires exhibited apparently greater similarity than was observed across healthy donors. Type 1 diabetes patients had fewer VDJ junction insertions and more deletions.

This TCR was recovered from a woman in her late teens or twenties in good health. Sequencing input: naive CD4+ T cells from blood. The rearrangement joins TRBV5-6 to TRBJ2-7, with a possible D match to TRBD1 (5 bases). CDR3 protein: CASSLEAGQGEQYF. CDR3 sequence (DNA): TGTGCCAGCAGCTTGGAGGCAGGGCAGGGCGAGCAGTACTTC.